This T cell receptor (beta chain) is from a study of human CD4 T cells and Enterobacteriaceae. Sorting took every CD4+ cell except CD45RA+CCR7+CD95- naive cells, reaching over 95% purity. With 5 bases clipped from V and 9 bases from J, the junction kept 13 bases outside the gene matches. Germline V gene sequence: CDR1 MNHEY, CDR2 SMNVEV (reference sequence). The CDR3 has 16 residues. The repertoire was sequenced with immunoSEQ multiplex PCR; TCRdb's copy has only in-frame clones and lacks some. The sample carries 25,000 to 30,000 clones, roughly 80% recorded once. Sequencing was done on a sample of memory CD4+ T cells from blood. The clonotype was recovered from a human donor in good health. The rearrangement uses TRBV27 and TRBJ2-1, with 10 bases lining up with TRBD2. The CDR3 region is CASSRVASGSIGEQFF. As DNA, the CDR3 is TGTGCCAGCAGTCGGGTGGCTAGCGGGAGTATAGGTGAGCAGTTCTTC.